This T cell receptor beta chain was observed in a study of CD8 T cells in Susac syndrome. Random hexamers were used to reverse transcribe the RNA input (roughly 0.5 to 1 ug). MiXCR was run by TCRdb on the immunoSEQ multiplex PCR reads, yielding one entry per CDR3 protein. The sample carries over 150,000 distinct CDR3 sequences, about 94% recorded once. The CDR3 consists of 15 residues. V lost 0 bases and J lost 10; bases outside the gene matches: 8. Germline assignment: CDR1 LGHDT and CDR2 YNNKEL (reference sequence). Material: CD4+ T cells from PBMCs. The rearrangement links TRBV3-1 to TRBJ2-1; 8 positions agree with TRBD2. The clonotype was recovered from a human donor with Susac syndrome. The CDR3 nucleotides read TGTGCCAGCAGCCAAGATATCAGCGGGGGACGGGAGCAGTTCTTC. Its translation: CASSQDISGGREQFF.